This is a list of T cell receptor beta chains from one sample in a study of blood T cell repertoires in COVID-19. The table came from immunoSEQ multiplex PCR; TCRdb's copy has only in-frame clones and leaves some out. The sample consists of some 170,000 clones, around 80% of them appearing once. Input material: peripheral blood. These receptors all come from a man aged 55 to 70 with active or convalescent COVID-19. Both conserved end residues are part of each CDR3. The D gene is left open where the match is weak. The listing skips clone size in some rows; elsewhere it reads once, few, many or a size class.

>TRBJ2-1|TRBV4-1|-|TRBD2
TGCGCCAGCAGCCAAGTGACTAGCGGGAACTACAATGAGCAGTTCTTC
CASSQVTSGNYNEQFF
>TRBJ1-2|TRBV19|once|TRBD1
TGTGCCAGCAGGGGGCCGATTAACTATGGCTACACCTTC
CASRGPINYGYTF
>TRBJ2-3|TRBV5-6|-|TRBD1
TGTGCCAGCAGCAGGACAGGGGGCACAGATACGCAGTATTTT
CASSRTGGTDTQYF
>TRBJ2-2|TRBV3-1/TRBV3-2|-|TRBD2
TGTGCCAGCAGCCCGTCGGGACTAGCGGGAAATTCGAACACCGGGGAGCTGTTTTTT
CASSPSGLAGNSNTGELFF
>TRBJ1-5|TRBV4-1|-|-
TGCGCCAGCAGCCAAGGCGGCGGGATGCCCCAGCATTTT
CASSQGGGMPQHF
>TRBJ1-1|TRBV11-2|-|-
TGTGCCAGCACCTCCCAACGAGGCACTGAAGCTTTCTTT
CASTSQRGTEAFF
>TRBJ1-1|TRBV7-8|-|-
TGTGCCAGCAGCCCAGGGACTTTGAACACTGAAGCTTTCTTT
CASSPGTLNTEAFF
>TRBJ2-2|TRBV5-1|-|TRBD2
TGCGCCAGCAGCTCCGGACTAGCGGGGGGAACCGGGGAGCTGTTTTTT
CASSSGLAGGTGELFF
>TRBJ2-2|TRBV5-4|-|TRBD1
TGTGCCAGCAGCTCCCAAGGGACAGACACCGGGGAGCTGTTTTTT
CASSSQGTDTGELFF
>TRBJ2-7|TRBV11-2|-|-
TGTGCCAGCAGCTTAGTGGTGGCGGACGAGCAGTACTTC
CASSLVVADEQYF
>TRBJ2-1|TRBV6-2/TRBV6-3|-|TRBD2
TGTGCCAGCAGTTACCCTATTGAAGCGGGAGTGGGCAATGAGCAGTTCTTC
CASSYPIEAGVGNEQFF
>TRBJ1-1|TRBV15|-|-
TGTGCCACCAGCAGAGAATCAGCACCAGCGTACACTGAAGCTTTCTTT
CATSRESAPAYTEAFF
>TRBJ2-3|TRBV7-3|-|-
TGTGCCAGCAGCGGGGGGGCCGTGACAGATACGCAGTATTTT
CASSGGAVTDTQYF
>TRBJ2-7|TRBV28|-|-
TGTGCCAGCAGCCCCGACGCGGGCTCCATCTACGAGCAGTACTTC
CASSPDAGSIYEQYF
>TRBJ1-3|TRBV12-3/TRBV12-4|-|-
TGTGCCAGCAGTCGCTCTGGAAACACCATATATTTT
CASSRSGNTIYF
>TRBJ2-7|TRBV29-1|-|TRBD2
TGCAGCGTGGGACTAGCGGTTTCCTACGAGCAGTACTTC
CSVGLAVSYEQYF
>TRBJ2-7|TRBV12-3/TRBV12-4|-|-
TGTGCCAGCAGTTACCAGGGCTTATACGAGCAGTACTTC
CASSYQGLYEQYF
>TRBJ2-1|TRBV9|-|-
TGTGCCAGCAGCGTTTTGCTAGCGAACTACAATGAGCAGTTCTTC
CASSVLLANYNEQFF
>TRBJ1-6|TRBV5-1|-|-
TGCGCCAGCAGCCCCCGGGGGGGCTCACCCCTCCACTTT
CASSPRGGSPLHF
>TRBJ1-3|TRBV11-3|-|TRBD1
TGTGCCAGACCCGGGACAGGGGGTGCTGGAAACACCATATATTTT
CARPGTGGAGNTIYF
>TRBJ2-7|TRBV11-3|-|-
TGTGCCAGCAGCCCCGGGTTCGGGAACGAGCAGTACTTC
CASSPGFGNEQYF
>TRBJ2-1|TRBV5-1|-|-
TGCGCCAGCAGCCTGGTAGTTTCGAATGAGCAGTTCTTC
CASSLVVSNEQFF
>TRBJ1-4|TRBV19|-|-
TGTGCCAGTAGAGGGGTAGCAAATGAAAAACTGTTTTTT
CASRGVANEKLFF
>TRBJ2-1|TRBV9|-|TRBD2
TGTGCCAGCAGCCCCGGGACTAGCGTCAATGAGCAGTTCTTC
CASSPGTSVNEQFF
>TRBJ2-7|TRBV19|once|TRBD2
TGTGCCAGTAGTGCTAGCGGCCTCTTCGGCGAGCAGTACTTC
CASSASGLFGEQYF
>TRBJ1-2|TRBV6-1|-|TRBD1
TGTGCCAGCAGTGAGTTGGGACAGGGGGCCTATGGCTACACCTTC
CASSELGQGAYGYTF
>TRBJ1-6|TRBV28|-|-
TGTGCCAGCACCGCAAGCCCATATAATTCACCCCTCCACTTT
CASTASPYNSPLHF
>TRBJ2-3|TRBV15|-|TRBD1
TGTGCCACCAGCAATGGACAGGGGGCCCCAGATACGCAGTATTTT
CATSNGQGAPDTQYF
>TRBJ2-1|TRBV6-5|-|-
TGTGCCGCTCGGGGTAGCTCCTACAATGAGCAGTTCTTC
CAARGSSYNEQFF
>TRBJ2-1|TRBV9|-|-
TGTGCCAGCAGCCCCCAGCCGACAGCAAATGAGCAGTTCTTC
CASSPQPTANEQFF
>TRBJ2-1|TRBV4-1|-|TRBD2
TGCGCCAGCAGCCAAGATCCTAGCGGGCTCGCCCCCTACAATGAGCAGTTCTTC
CASSQDPSGLAPYNEQFF
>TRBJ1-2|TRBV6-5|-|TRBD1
TGTGCCAGCAGGCATACAGGGGGCGGGGGCTACACCTTC
CASRHTGGGGYTF
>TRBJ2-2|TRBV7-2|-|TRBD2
TGTGCCAGCAGTAGAAGGGGTAGCGGGAGTCCCGCGAACACCGGGGAGCTGTTTTTT
CASSRRGSGSPANTGELFF
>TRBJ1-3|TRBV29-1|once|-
TGCAGCGTTGAAGATCGGGGAGGGAGCTCTGGAAACACCATATATTTT
CSVEDRGGSSGNTIYF
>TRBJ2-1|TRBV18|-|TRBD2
TGTGCCAGCTCACCCACAGCGGGGTCCTACAATGAGCAGTTCTTC
CASSPTAGSYNEQFF
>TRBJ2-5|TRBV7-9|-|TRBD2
TGTGCCAGCAGCTTAGTAGTCGGGCGGGGGGCCCAAGAGACCCAGTACTTC
CASSLVVGRGAQETQYF